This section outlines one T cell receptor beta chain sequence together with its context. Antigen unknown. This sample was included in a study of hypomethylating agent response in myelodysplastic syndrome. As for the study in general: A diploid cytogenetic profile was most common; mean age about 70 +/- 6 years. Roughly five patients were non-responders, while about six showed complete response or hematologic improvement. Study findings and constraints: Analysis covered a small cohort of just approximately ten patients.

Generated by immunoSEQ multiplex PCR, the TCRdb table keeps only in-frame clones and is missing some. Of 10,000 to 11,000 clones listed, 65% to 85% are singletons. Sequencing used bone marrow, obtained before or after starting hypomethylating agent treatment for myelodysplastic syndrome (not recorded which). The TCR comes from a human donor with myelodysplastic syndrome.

Written as DNA, the CDR3 is TGCGCCAGCAGCTTGGGATCTCGGGACTTGGGGGAGCTGTTTTTT. It codes for CASSLGSRDLGELFF. The chain carries TRBV5-1 and TRBJ2-2; D possibly corresponds to TRBD2 (6 bases). V was clipped by 0 bases and J by 8 bases, with 14 bases between them. CDR3 length: 15 amino acids. Germline CDR1 SGHRS, CDR2 YFSETQ.